These 3 T cell receptor beta chains were sequenced from one sample in a study of shared clonotypes between healthy human individuals. Profiled with immunoSEQ multiplex PCR; TCRdb holds only in-frame clones, not every one. The sample lists about 2.3 million clones, more than 80% occurring once. Material: naive CD4+ T cells from PBMCs. Noted subset: CD45RA+ positively selected. Receptors were obtained from a man aged 18 to 30 in good health. Some clones in this sample may be carry-over from other donors' samples.

The chain links TRBV18 to TRBJ2-7; D might be TRBD1 or TRBD2, each matching 6 bases. V was pared by 6 bases and J by 2 bases, with 17 bases between. The germline gives CDR1 KGHSH, CDR2 LQKENI. The CDR3 consists of 15 residues. DNA of the CDR3: TGTGCCAGCTCTACCCAGACGGGGGCGGCCTACGAGCAGTACTTC. This translates into CASSTQTGAAYEQYF.

This chain joins TRBV7-3 and TRBJ1-5; D is unresolved. Germline loops: CDR1 SGHTA, CDR2 FQGTGA. The germline V and J ends were trimmed by 2 bases and 5 bases, with 7 bases remaining between them. There are 13 residues in the CDR3. CDR3 loop: CASSLEPYQPQHF. DNA of the CDR3: TGTGCCAGCAGCTTAGAACCGTATCAGCCCCAGCATTTT.

This clone was seen only once. The chain combines TRBV2 with TRBJ2-2; D is undetermined. The CDR3 has 14 amino acids. Deletions cut 4 bases from V and 4 bases from J, with 10 bases between. The germline V gene encodes CDR1 SNHLY and CDR2 FYNNEI. Written as DNA, the CDR3 is TGTGCCAGCAGTGTGGCGGCATCCACCGGGGAGCTGTTTTTT. As protein: CASSVAASTGELFF.